Each of the 10 T cell receptor beta chains below was sequenced from the same sample in a study of neurological immune-mediated disorders. In TCRdb, the 5' RACE reads were re-called with MiXCR into one record per CDR3 protein. The sample has around 70,000 distinct CDR3 sequences, 4% to 6% seen once; the top ten hold roughly 2.8%. The sequenced sample was PBMCs. The receptors were sampled from a woman aged 25 to 39 with multiple sclerosis.

This clonotype appeared many times. This sequence joins TRBV5-1 and TRBJ2-1; D gene ambiguous. Germline V gene data show CDR1 as SGHRS and CDR2 as YFSETQ. This CDR3 has 11 residues. Deletions cut 6 bases from V and 4 bases from J, with 5 bases between. CDR3 residues: CASTLYNEQFF. In nucleotides, the CDR3 is TGCGCCAGCACCCTGTACAATGAGCAGTTCTTC.

At least ten counts were recorded for this clonotype. J is TRBJ2-1 and V is TRBV20-1; 8 bases fit TRBD2. Germline V gene lookup returns CDR1 DFQATT and CDR2 SNEGSKA (reference sequence). J was trimmed by 2 bases and V by 6 bases; bases with no gene match: 9. CDR3 size: 15 residues. CDR3 residues: CSAPGGGGTYNEQFF. The CDR3 DNA sequence: TGCAGTGCGCCGGGGGGCGGGGGGACCTACAATGAGCAGTTCTTC.

This clonotype was seen ten or more times. J is TRBJ2-7 and V is TRBV12-3 or TRBV12-4, with D perhaps being TRBD1 or TRBD2 (5 bases each). The V end lost 10 bases, the J end lost 4 bases, and 17 bases lay between the germline ends. CDR3 size: 13 residues. The CDR3, as DNA: TGTGCCACAACCCGAGAGGGGATATACGAGCAGTACTTC. Amino acids: CATTREGIYEQYF.

This clonotype was observed at least ten times. This rearrangement joins TRBV15 to TRBJ1-1; maybe TRBD1 (5 bases). Germline CDR1 reads LNHNV; CDR2 reads YYDKDF (reference sequence). The ends were cut back, 5 bases at V and 4 bases at J, with 17 bases in the middle. CDR3 size: 15 residues. The CDR3 protein is CATSSRREGVTEAFF. For the CDR3, the DNA is TGTGCCACCAGCTCGAGGCGGGAAGGGGTCACTGAAGCTTTCTTT.

The table lists this clonotype with a few counts. A read error may be the cause here, since a much bigger clone is one base away. The rearrangement joins TRBV20-1 to TRBJ1-3; tentatively, D is TRBD1 (5 bases). The CDR3 is made up of 14 amino acids. Germline assignment: CDR1 DFQATT and CDR2 SNEGSKA (reference sequence). The CDR3 protein is CSARDRVGGKTIYF. CDR3 nucleotide sequence: TGCAGTGCTAGAGACAGGGTTGGTGGAAAAACCATATATTTT.

This clonotype was detected many times. This rearrangement joins TRBV7-6 to TRBJ2-7, with a weak D call TRBD1 (5 bases). Germline V lookup: CDR1 SGHVS, CDR2 FNYEAQ. The CDR3 runs 15 residues. V dropped 5 bases and J dropped 5 bases, with 19 bases sitting between them. The CDR3 region is CASSANLRVGDEQYF. The CDR3 DNA follows: TGTGCCAGCAGCGCGAACCTCAGGGTTGGCGACGAGCAGTACTTC.

This clonotype was counted at least ten times. The chain is built from TRBV27 and TRBJ2-1; 8 bases map to TRBD2. The CDR3 has 15 amino acids. Germline CDR1 is MNHEY and CDR2 is SMNVEV (reference sequence). The J segment lost 6 bases and the V segment lost 2 bases, leaving 6 bases of the junction unmatched. CDR3 DNA sequence: TGTGCCAGCAGTTTAGCGGGGAGCGGGGGCAATGAGCAGTTCTTC. It encodes CASSLAGSGGNEQFF.

V gene TRBV4-2 combines with J gene TRBJ2-7, with 8 bases identical to TRBD1. V dropped 5 bases and J dropped 2; count of bases not matched to a gene: 2. The CDR3 spans 13 residues. From germline, CDR1 is LGHNA and CDR2 YNFKEQ. The CDR3 bases are TGTGCCAGCAGCGGGACAGGACCCTACGAGCAGTACTTC. Protein sequence: CASSGTGPYEQYF.

This clonotype was seen at least ten times. The junction does not match germline at one end; this may be a read error. The rearrangement joins TRBV12-3 or TRBV12-4 to TRBJ1-6; D uncertain. This CDR3 contains 13 residues. CDR3 bases: TGTGCCAGCAGGAGAGATTTAGGCTCACCCCTCAACTTT. It yields the protein CASRRDLGSPLNF.

This clonotype was detected ten times or more. The chain combines TRBV7-9 with TRBJ2-1; D is ambiguous. The germline CDR1 and CDR2 sequences are SEHNR and FQNEAQ (reference sequence). The CDR3 has 14 residues. The V gene lost 4 bases and the J gene lost 1 base, with 8 bases spanning the gap. CDR3 sequence (DNA): TGTGCCAGCAGCTGGGGTAGTTCCTACAATGAGCAGTTCTTC. Protein sequence: CASSWGSSYNEQFF.